These T cell receptor beta chains were read from a single sample in a study of shared clonotypes between healthy human individuals. Measured with immunoSEQ multiplex PCR; TCRdb has only the in-frame clones, and not every one. Of under 700,000 clones listed, roughly 95% are singletons. Sequencing was performed on naive CD8+ T cells sorted from blood. The source is a woman under 40 in good health. CDR3s include the opening cysteine and the closing phenylalanine or tryptophan. Fields, in order: D gene, J gene, V gene, clone size, CDR3 DNA, CDR3 protein. The D gene is left open where the match is weak. A clone size is listed for some rows: how often the clone was seen (once, few, many), or a class if it is expanded.

D: .
J: TRBJ2-7
V: TRBV25-1
size: .
DNA: TGTGCCAGCAGGAAAGGAGGGGGTAGCGGCTACGAGCAGTACTTC
CDR3: CASRKGGGSGYEQYF

D: .
J: TRBJ1-6
V: TRBV28
size: .
DNA: TGTGCCAGCAGTTTCCGGCTGAATAATTCACCCCTCCACTTT
CDR3: CASSFRLNNSPLHF

D: .
J: TRBJ1-1
V: TRBV15
size: .
DNA: TGTGCCACCAGCAGTCTAGAGACAGTGAACACTGAAGCTTTCTTT
CDR3: CATSSLETVNTEAFF

D: TRBD1
J: TRBJ2-7
V: TRBV5-1
size: .
DNA: TGCGCCAGCAGCTTGGACAGGGGGCTGGTGTACTTC
CDR3: CASSLDRGLVYF

D: .
J: TRBJ2-7
V: TRBV5-4
size: once
DNA: TGTGCCAGCAGCTTGCAGGGGTCAAACTACGAGCAGTACTTC
CDR3: CASSLQGSNYEQYF

D: TRBD2
J: TRBJ2-5
V: TRBV18
size: .
DNA: TGTGCCAGCTCACTACTAGCGGGAGAGGAGACCCAGTACTTC
CDR3: CASSLLAGEETQYF

D: .
J: TRBJ2-1
V: TRBV7-9
size: once
DNA: TGTGCCAGCAGCTACCCGGCTGAGCAGTTCTTC
CDR3: CASSYPAEQFF

D: .
J: TRBJ2-7
V: TRBV29-1
size: .
DNA: TGCAGCGTTAGTGGGACTGACCCCTCCTACGAGCAGTACTTC
CDR3: CSVSGTDPSYEQYF

D: TRBD2
J: TRBJ2-3
V: TRBV7-8
size: .
DNA: TGTGCCAGCAGCTTAACTAGCGGGAGCTACACAGATACGCAGTATTTT
CDR3: CASSLTSGSYTDTQYF

D: .
J: TRBJ2-7
V: TRBV5-1
size: .
DNA: TGCGCCAGCAGCGATCCAGGGAACGGTATCTACGAGCAGTACTTC
CDR3: CASSDPGNGIYEQYF

D: .
J: TRBJ2-1
V: TRBV7-9
size: .
DNA: TGTGCCAGCAGCTTAGAGAGCTCCTACAATGAGCAGTTCTTC
CDR3: CASSLESSYNEQFF

D: .
J: TRBJ2-1
V: TRBV15
size: .
DNA: TGTGCCACCAGCAGGCACTCCGAGCCCCCGTACAATGAGCAGTTCTTC
CDR3: CATSRHSEPPYNEQFF

D: TRBD1
J: TRBJ2-5
V: TRBV7-9
size: .
DNA: TGTGCCAGCAGCTTAGGGGGACAGCAAGAGACCCAGTACTTC
CDR3: CASSLGGQQETQYF

D: .
J: TRBJ2-3
V: TRBV28
size: .
DNA: TGTGCCAGCAGTTTCTTAGCGGAAATAGGGGATACGCAGTATTTT
CDR3: CASSFLAEIGDTQYF

D: .
J: TRBJ1-1
V: TRBV19
size: .
DNA: TGTGCCAGTAGTATAGGCAGGGTTCCCACTGAAGCTTTCTTT
CDR3: CASSIGRVPTEAFF